These 23 T cell receptor beta chains originate from one sample sequenced in a study of blood T cells in healthy people across ages. Using a J-beta primer mix together with a sample-barcoded 5' primer, a second PCR was run for about 6 to 12 cycles. TCRdb passed the 5' RACE reads through MiXCR, listing each CDR3 protein once. The sample has 710,000 or so distinct CDR3 sequences, 22% seen once; the top ten hold roughly 22%. Input material: blood. Receptors originate from a man aged 65-85 years in good health.

The rearrangement links TRBV6-6 to TRBJ1-2; D may be TRBD1 (6 bases). The V end was cut by 5 bases, the J end by 8 bases, with 18 bases between. Per germline, CDR1 MNHNY and CDR2 SVGAGI (reference sequence). This CDR3 has 14 amino acids. CDR3 region: CASSPIGTSGGYTF. CDR3 nucleotides: TGTGCCAGCAGTCCCATCGGGACATCCGGCGGCTACACCTTC.

In this sample, this clonotype turned up a few times. V and J are TRBV29-1 and TRBJ2-3; unclear D gene. Germline assignment: CDR1 SQVTM and CDR2 ANQGSEA. V lost 4 bases and J 2 bases, leaving 7 bases between the germline ends. CDR3 length equals 12 residues. The CDR3 region has the DNA TGCAGCGTTGTGCGCGACACAGATACGCAGTATTTT. It encodes CSVVRDTDTQYF.

The chain links TRBV4-2 to TRBJ2-1; 8 nucleotides match TRBD2. The CDR3 runs 15 residues. Germline values: CDR1 LGHNA, CDR2 YNFKEQ. With 3 bases clipped from V and 5 bases from J, the junction kept 6 bases outside the gene matches. Written as DNA, the CDR3 is TGTGCCAGCAGCCAGAGGCGGGGGGATAACAATGAGCAGTTCTTC. This codes for CASSQRRGDNNEQFF.

The CDR3 protein is CSVEWGLAGIGGYNEQFF. CDR3 in DNA: TGCAGCGTTGAGTGGGGACTAGCGGGAATAGGAGGGTACAATGAGCAGTTCTTC. This chain joins TRBV29-1 and TRBJ2-1; 13 positions match TRBD2. With V trimmed by 3 bases and J by 4 bases, 12 bases remained unmatched. This CDR3 spans 18 amino acids. Germline CDR1 SQVTM, CDR2 ANQGSEA.

The chain couples TRBV12-3 or TRBV12-4 to TRBJ2-5; TRBD2 matches 7 bases. Gene TRBJ2-7 matches the end of the DNA better, so the J call may be wrong. This CDR3 has 15 amino acids. CDR3 loop: CASSLTGTIFNEQYF. CDR3 in DNA: TGTGCCAGCAGTCTGACCGGGACTATCTTCAACGAGCAGTACTTC.

The gene calls are TRBV11-2 and TRBJ2-5; 9 bases are shared with TRBD1. The V gene end was trimmed by 9 bases and the J gene end by 4 bases; junction bases not matched to a gene: 6. The CDR3 is 13 residues long. From germline, CDR1 is SGHAT and CDR2 FQNNGV. Here the CDR3 reads CASLTGGRETQYF. CDR3 nucleotides: TGTGCCAGTTTAACAGGGGGCAGAGAGACCCAGTACTTC.

There are many counts of this clonotype. The chain carries TRBV5-1 and TRBJ2-6; tentatively, D is TRBD1 (6 bases). Trimming stripped 2 bases from V and 2 bases from J, with 11 bases between. The length of the CDR3 is 16 residues. CDR1 is SGHRS and CDR2 is YFSETQ in the germline V gene. The CDR3 loop reads CASSFRGGTGANVLTF. In DNA, the CDR3 is TGCGCCAGCAGCTTTCGAGGGGGAACTGGGGCCAACGTCCTGACTTTC.

The chain couples TRBV24-1 to TRBJ2-7; 9 bases are shared with TRBD1. Germline V gene data show CDR1 as KGHDR and CDR2 as SFDVKD. The CDR3 loop spans 16 amino acids. V lost 4 bases, J lost 7 bases, and 13 bases stayed unmatched. The DNA of the CDR3 is TGTGCCACCAGTGACCCTACAGGGGGCGCCTACAATGAGCAGTACTTC. As protein: CATSDPTGGAYNEQYF.

This clonotype has a handful of counts. The chain carries TRBV6-1 and TRBJ1-5; D possibly corresponds to TRBD1 (5 bases). This CDR3 is 13 amino acids long. CDR1 and CDR2 from the germline V gene are MNHNS and SASEGT. V shed 1 base and J shed 9 bases, with 10 bases lying between them. CDR3 sequence: CASSEGGKAPQHF. The CDR3 bases are TGTGCCAGCAGTGAAGGGGGCAAGGCGCCCCAGCATTTT.

This clonotype occurred a few times. V is TRBV20-1 and J is TRBJ1-5; D might be TRBD1 (6 bases). V dropped 6 bases and J dropped 1 base, with 28 bases sitting between them. Germline-derived CDR1 and CDR2 are DFQATT and SNEGSKA (reference sequence). The CDR3 totals 19 residues. CDR3 amino acids: CSASRGSLGARGSNQPQHF. The CDR3 DNA reads TGCAGTGCGTCTCGAGGTAGCTTGGGGGCAAGGGGAAGCAATCAGCCCCAGCATTTT.

This chain connects TRBV15 to TRBJ1-2, with D uncertain. In germline, CDR1 is LNHNV, CDR2 YYDKDF (reference sequence). V lost 0 bases and J lost 6, with 14 bases in between. This CDR3 has 15 amino acids. The CDR3 is CATSRDRRGSNGYTF. DNA for the CDR3: TGTGCCACCAGCAGAGATCGCCGGGGTAGCAATGGCTACACCTTC.

On this clonotype: At one boundary the junction diverges from the germline segment, which might be a read error. This rearrangement joins TRBV7-8 to TRBJ1-2; 10 bases line up with TRBD1. The CDR3 contains 14 residues. Per germline, CDR1 SGHVS and CDR2 FQNEAQ. The CDR3 sequence: CASSSSGTGAGYAF. The CDR3 DNA reads TGTGCCAGCAGCTCTTCCGGGACAGGGGCGGGCTACGCCTTC.

This clonotype was recorded many times. The chain combines TRBV3-1 with TRBJ2-5; 8 bases are a match to TRBD2. The junction had 6 bases not matched to a gene; V was cut back by 4 bases and J by 5 bases. The CDR3 totals 14 residues. CDR1 is LGHDT, CDR2 YNNKEL, per germline (reference sequence). The CDR3: CASSLWTSWETQYF. CDR3 nucleotide sequence: TGTGCCAGCAGCCTTTGGACTAGCTGGGAGACCCAGTACTTC.

The chain is built from TRBV10-3 and TRBJ1-2, with 10 bases fitting TRBD1. The CDR3 runs to 14 residues. The germline V gene encodes CDR1 ENHRY and CDR2 SYGVKD. The V segment lost 6 bases and the J segment 7 bases; nucleotides outside the gene matches: 8. The CDR3: CAISSGTGAGGYTF. The CDR3 bases are TGTGCCATCAGCTCCGGGACAGGGGCGGGTGGCTACACCTTC.

This clonotype was observed a few times. V gene TRBV28 combines with J gene TRBJ2-1; D possibly corresponds to TRBD1 (6 bases). The ends were cut back, 2 bases at V and 7 bases at J, with 12 bases in the middle. The germline gives CDR1 MDHEN, CDR2 SYDVKM. This CDR3 is built from 14 residues. CDR3 nucleotide sequence: TGTGCCAGCAGTTTAGGGACACCTTTTAATGAGCAGTTCTTC. This sequence encodes CASSLGTPFNEQFF.

This clonotype was observed a handful of times. The chain links TRBV10-3 to TRBJ1-6; no clear D. The CDR3 is 17 amino acids. Trimming shortened V by 3 bases and J by 6 bases, and 18 bases separated the two germline ends. Germline V lookup: CDR1 ENHRY, CDR2 SYGVKD. The CDR3 nucleotides are TGTGCCATCAGTGACCACCAATACCCACCGACTAATTCACCCCTCCACTTT. It is translated as CAISDHQYPPTNSPLHF.

The table lists this clonotype with a few counts. The chain joins TRBV12-5 to TRBJ2-5; unclear D gene. The V gene lost 6 bases and the J gene lost 1 base, with 9 bases spanning the gap. CDR1 and CDR2 (germline): LGHNT, FRNRAP. The CDR3 covers 13 residues. The CDR3 DNA reads as TGTGCTAGTGGAGACCCGACCCAAGAGACCCAGTACTTC. Translating gives CASGDPTQETQYF. Complete variable domain (other parts from reference TRBV12-5 and TRBJ2-5): DARVTQTPRHKVTEMGQEVTMRCQPILGHNTVFWYRQTMMQGLELLAYFRNRAPLDDSGMPKDRFSAEMPDATLATLKIQPSEPRDSAVYFCASGDPTQETQYFGPGTRLLVL.

The chain carries TRBV23-1 and TRBJ2-5, with D possibly TRBD1 on 8 matching bases. TRBV23-1 is flagged as an ORF with uncertain function. Trimming removed 2 bases from V and 7 bases from J, with 20 bases in between. This CDR3 comprises 16 residues. The CDR3 bases are TGCGCCAGCAGTCAACCCTCCCCGGACAGGGAGGGGACCCAGTACTTC. Protein: CASSQPSPDREGTQYF.

The genes are TRBV6-2 or TRBV6-3 and TRBJ2-5, with D possibly TRBD2 on 6 matching bases. The better agreement between TRBJ2-7 and the DNA end casts doubt on the J call. This CDR3 comprises 15 residues. Germline-derived CDR1 and CDR2 are MNHEY and SVGEGT. CDR3 nucleotide sequence: TGTGCCAGCAGAAATCTGGGGGGAAGCTCCTACGAGCAGTACTTC. Amino acids: CASRNLGGSSYEQYF.

There are a few counts of this clonotype. Being one base from a much bigger clone, this may be a read error. The chain carries TRBV11-2 and TRBJ2-5; TRBD2 might be the D (5 bases). This CDR3 is built from 15 residues. Germline CDR1 and CDR2: SGHAT and FQNNGV. V was clipped by 8 bases and J by 6 bases, with 22 bases between them. The CDR3 region is CASGTTSFRRKTQYF. CDR3 in DNA: TGTGCCAGCGGTACTACTAGTTTTAGGAGGAAGACCCAGTACTTC.

This clonotype was recorded a few times. The V gene is TRBV6-5, the J gene TRBJ2-2, with D perhaps TRBD2 (5 bases). The germline CDR1 and CDR2 sequences are MNHEY and SVGAGI. V lost 7 bases to trimming and J lost 4 bases, with 10 bases between them. The CDR3 has 13 residues. DNA of the CDR3: TGTGCCAGCATCCGGACTGGCACCGGGGAGCTGTTTTTT. It specifies CASIRTGTGELFF.

V gene TRBV5-8 combines with J gene TRBJ2-1; D might be TRBD2 (6 bases). Trimming removed 3 bases from V and 0 bases from J, with 16 bases in between. The CDR3 is 17 residues long. Germline V gene data show CDR1 as SGHTS and CDR2 as YDEGEE. The CDR3 loop is CASSSGVTGISYNEQFF. The CDR3 region has the DNA TGTGCCAGCAGCTCGGGGGTTACAGGCATCTCCTACAATGAGCAGTTCTTC.

The chain carries TRBV28 and TRBJ1-1, with D uncertain. The germline gives CDR1 MDHEN, CDR2 SYDVKM. V lost 6 bases and J 3 bases, leaving 17 bases between the germline ends. The CDR3 extends over 15 amino acids. The CDR3 here is CASSPYSGGYTEAFF. DNA for the CDR3: TGTGCCAGCAGCCCTTACTCCGGAGGGTACACTGAAGCTTTCTTT.